This T cell receptor (beta chain) is drawn from a study of OX40 agonist ivuxolimab in advanced cancers. Study background: Enrolled patients in dose escalation had cancers that were hepatocellular carcinoma, melanoma, renal cell or head and neck cancer. Treatment received earlier with anti-PD-1, anti-PD-L1 or anti-CTLA-4 agents was allowed, and more than 35% had some.

Assay used: immunoSEQ multiplex PCR; TCRdb lists only in-frame clones, some missing. The sample lists roughly 19,000 clones; about 86% were seen once. A history of autoimmune disease or systemic immunosuppression excluded patients. Blood draws occurred at baseline, cycle 4 day 1, and cycle 7 day 1. This CDR3 contains 13 residues. The clonotype originates from an adult with an advanced solid tumor such as melanoma, head and neck, liver or kidney cancer. The V call is TRBV21-1, the J call TRBJ1-5. TRBV21-1 is a pseudogene locus. Material: CD4+ or CD8+ T cells sorted from blood, obtained in a trial of the OX40 agonist ivuxolimab. CDR3 protein: CASSKGTDQPQHF. The CDR3 nucleotides are TGTGCCAGCAGCAAAGGGACGGATCAGCCCCAGCATTTT.